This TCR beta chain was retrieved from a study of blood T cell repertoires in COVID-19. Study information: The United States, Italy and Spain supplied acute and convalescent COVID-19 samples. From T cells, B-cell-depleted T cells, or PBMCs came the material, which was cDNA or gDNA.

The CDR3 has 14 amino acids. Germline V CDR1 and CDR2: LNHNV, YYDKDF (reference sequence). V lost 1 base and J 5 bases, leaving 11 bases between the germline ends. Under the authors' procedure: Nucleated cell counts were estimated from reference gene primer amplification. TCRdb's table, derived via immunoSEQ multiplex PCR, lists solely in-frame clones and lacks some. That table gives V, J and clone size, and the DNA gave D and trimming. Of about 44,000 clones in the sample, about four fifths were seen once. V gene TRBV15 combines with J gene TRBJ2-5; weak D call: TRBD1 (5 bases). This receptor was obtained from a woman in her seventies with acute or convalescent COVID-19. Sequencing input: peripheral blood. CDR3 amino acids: CATSRGGGWETQYF. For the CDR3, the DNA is TGTGCCACCAGCAGAGGGGGCGGTTGGGAGACCCAGTACTTC.